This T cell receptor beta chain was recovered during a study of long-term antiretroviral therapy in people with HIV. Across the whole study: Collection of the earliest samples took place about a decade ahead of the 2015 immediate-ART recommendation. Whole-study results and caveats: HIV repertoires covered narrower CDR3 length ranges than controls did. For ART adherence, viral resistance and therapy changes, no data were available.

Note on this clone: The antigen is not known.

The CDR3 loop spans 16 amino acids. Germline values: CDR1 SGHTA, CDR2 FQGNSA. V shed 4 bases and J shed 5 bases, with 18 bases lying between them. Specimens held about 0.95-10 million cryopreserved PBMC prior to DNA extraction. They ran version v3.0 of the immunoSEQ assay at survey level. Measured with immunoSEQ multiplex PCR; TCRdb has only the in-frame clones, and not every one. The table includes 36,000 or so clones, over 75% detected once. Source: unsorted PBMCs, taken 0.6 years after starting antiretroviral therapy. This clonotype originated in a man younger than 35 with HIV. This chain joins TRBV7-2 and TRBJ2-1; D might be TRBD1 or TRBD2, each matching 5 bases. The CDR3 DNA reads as TGTGCCAGCAGCTGGGGTCCACTAGGGGCACACAATGAGCAGTTCTTC. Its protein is CASSWGPLGAHNEQFF.